In its sample, the clone carrying this T cell receptor beta chain was seen a few times. Its antigen remains unknown. PBMCs were isolated from an approximately 10 ml sample of fresh peripheral blood. With 6 bases removed from V and 4 bases from J, the gap between germline ends came to 19 bases. The CDR3 has 16 amino acids. TCR beta CDR3 amplification used RNA transcripts. The authors performed first-round RT-PCR with HTBI primers and then a second-round multiplex PCR. In TCRdb, the multiplex PCR reads were re-called with MiXCR into one record per CDR3 protein. This sample has about 400,000 distinct CDR3 sequences; approximately 16% occur once, and the top ten carry around 1.4%. The sample belongs to a study of Graves' ophthalmopathy and Graves' hyperthyroidism. At the level of the study: Specimen type is peripheral blood, obtained at initial diagnosis before any treatment. Findings and caveats of the study: For separating ophthalmopathy from stable hyperthyroidism, a 13-signature model gave 85% to 90% sensitivity and roughly 79% specificity.

The V gene is TRBV12-3 or TRBV12-4, the J gene TRBJ1-3; no clear D gene. The clonotype originates from a woman younger than 35 with Graves' ophthalmopathy. Sequenced material: peripheral blood. DNA of the CDR3: TGTGCCAGCAGCCTACCGAGGCCTAGCACCGGAAACACCATATATTTT. Encoded protein: CASSLPRPSTGNTIYF.